The entry below gives a single T cell receptor beta chain sequence along with its context. This CDR3 region has 14 residues. Trimming removed 2 bases at V and 0 bases at J, with 9 bases between. In germline, CDR1 is SGDLS, CDR2 YYNGEE. Authors' analysis steps: Amplification of reference gene primers provided the estimated nucleated cell counts. The assay was immunoSEQ multiplex PCR, and TCRdb's table has in-frame clones only and misses some. That table supplies the V and J calls and clone size; D and trimming were determined from the DNA. The sample consists of fewer than 70,000 clones, about four fifths of them appearing once. These data originate in a study of blood T cell repertoires in COVID-19. Study context: Specimens from acute and convalescent COVID-19 originated in the United States, Italy and Spain. T cells, B-cell-depleted T cells, or PBMCs supplied cDNA or gDNA.

The clonotype comes from a human donor in a cohort sampled during active COVID-19. This chain connects TRBV9 to TRBJ2-7; D might be TRBD2 (5 bases). Material: peripheral blood. CDR3 sequence reads: CASSVSGASYEQYF. CDR3 in DNA: TGTGCCAGCAGCGTCAGCGGAGCCTCCTACGAGCAGTACTTC.